A single T cell receptor (beta chain) is shown here with its context. There are a few counts of this clonotype. Its specific antigen is unknown. Within one base of it there is no much larger clone, and no base qualities were kept. This sample is part of a study of early T cells in non-severe SARS-CoV-2 infection (dated by TCRdb to the early 2020s). Study-level background: Bulk RNA from unsorted whole blood was used for TCR sequencing, so alpha and beta chains could not be paired.

The library was built by means of 5' RACE. Instrument used: NextSeq 500. Unique molecular identifiers were attached to individual cDNA molecules in the TCR library protocol so that sequencing error and PCR bias could be corrected. Both TCR alpha and beta chains were sequenced, and tight co-correlation was observed between alpha and beta sequence abundances in each sample. On the study's bioinformatics: Decombinator V4 was used to annotate TCR sequences for V gene, J gene and CDR3. Expanded TCRs were defined as changing significantly between any two time points under a Poisson model with p below 0.0001. Abundances of TCRs were expressed as counts per million after normalisation to the total number of TCRs sequenced in each sample. MAIT TCRs were defined by TRAV1-2 paired with TRAJ12, TRAJ20 or TRAJ33, and iNKT TCRs by TRAV10 paired with TRAJ18. VDJdb, accessed 1 November 2021, was searched for CMV, EBV and SARS-CoV-2 annotated TCRs, with TCRs annotated for multiple antigens excluded. TCRdb passed the public sequencing reads through fastp at Q25 and MiXCR, retaining productive beta sequences. Every distinct CDR3 protein forms one entry, paired with its most common genes and DNA. What appears here as the V and J calls and clone size reflects TCRdb's work, not the paper's. This sample lists 70,000 or so distinct CDR3 sequences; around 13% were detected once. The ten most abundant clones make up 11% to 15% of the sample.

Study-wide conclusions, independent of this receptor: Matching against VDJdb was skewed toward anti-spike CD8 responses, likely underestimated virus-specific expansions, and missed private and CD4 specificities.

V was cut back by 3 bases and J by 3 bases, leaving a gap of 18 bases between them. The germline V gene (reference sequence) supplies CDR1 DFQATT and CDR2 SNEGSKA. The CDR3 covers 16 residues, taking in both the cysteine and the phenylalanine. Left in the record is the CDR3 DNA by itself, 48 bases read in frame from the first base. This was a case-control study nested in a cohort of healthcare workers in London, UK, who had nasopharyngeal swab PCR tests and blood samples taken every week. Healthcare workers were enrolled in the week of the UK lockdown, from 23 to 31 March 2020, and were followed every week for up to about 15 weeks.

The chain joins TRBV20-1 to TRBJ1-5; possibly the D gene is TRBD1, per 5 matching bases. This TCR came from an adult who was a healthcare worker with PCR-confirmed SARS-CoV-2 infection or an uninfected control (not recorded which). The sample consisted of whole blood. The CDR3 has the sequence CSASKEAGQPNQPQHF. At the DNA level, the sequence is TGCAGTGCTAGTAAAGAGGCAGGGCAACCCAATCAGCCCCAGCATTTT.